This is a list of T cell receptor beta chains from one sample in a study of cytomegalovirus exposure and HLA in healthy donors. This table comes from immunoSEQ multiplex PCR, and its TCRdb copy is limited to in-frame clones, with some not included. Of 90,000 to 120,000 clones in the sample, 60% to 80% were seen once. The sequencing sample was made of PBMCs. The receptors originated from a man aged 50 to 59 in good health and CMV-seropositive. Each CDR3 is given with its conserved first and last residue. A D gene is named only where the DNA matches it firmly. Only some rows state a clone size, as once, few, many or a class for expanded clones.

V gene,D gene,clone size,J gene,CDR3 protein,CDR3 DNA
TRBV5-6,NA,NA,TRBJ2-1,CASSNDGSGPFF,TGTGCCAGCAGCAATGACGGCTCGGGTCCGTTCTTC
TRBV27,NA,NA,TRBJ1-1,CASYPVQGQVNTEAFF,TGTGCCAGCTACCCGGTTCAGGGGCAAGTGAACACTGAAGCTTTCTTT
TRBV5-6,NA,many,TRBJ1-1,CASSLPGLMNTEAFF,TGTGCCAGCAGCTTACCAGGCTTAATGAACACTGAAGCTTTCTTT
TRBV15,TRBD2,NA,TRBJ2-2,CATQTSVNTGELFF,TGTGCCACGCAGACTAGCGTCAACACCGGGGAGCTGTTTTTT
TRBV6-5,NA,NA,TRBJ2-5,CASSYRLEQTQYF,TGTGCCAGCAGTTACCGACTAGAACAGACCCAGTACTTC
TRBV2,NA,NA,TRBJ2-7,CASGKGTSNEQYF,TGTGCCAGCGGGAAAGGTACTAGCAACGAGCAGTACTTC
TRBV18,TRBD1,NA,TRBJ1-1,CASSPGQGEASEAFF,TGTGCCAGCTCACCGGGACAGGGAGAAGCTTCTGAAGCTTTCTTT
TRBV5-1,TRBD2,NA,TRBJ2-3,CASSLLAGGRDTQYF,TGCGCCAGCAGCTTGCTAGCGGGAGGGAGGGATACGCAGTATTTT
TRBV5-1,TRBD2,NA,TRBJ2-3,CASSFGAGDTDTQYF,TGCGCCAGCAGCTTTGGAGCGGGGGATACAGATACGCAGTATTTT
TRBV5-1,NA,NA,TRBJ1-6,CASSPQEGGSPLHF,TGCGCCAGCAGCCCCCAGGAGGGTGGTTCACCCCTCCACTTT
TRBV2,NA,NA,TRBJ1-2,CASSEVYTRGGYTF,TGTGCCAGCAGTGAAGTATACACCCGGGGTGGCTACACCTTC
TRBV6-1,NA,NA,TRBJ2-5,CASSPRSRYQETQYF,TGTGCCAGCAGTCCTCGCTCGAGATATCAAGAGACCCAGTACTTC
TRBV19,NA,few,TRBJ1-5,CASSRDRRNQPQHF,TGTGCCAGTAGTCGCGACAGACGCAATCAGCCCCAGCATTTT
TRBV29-1,TRBD2,NA,TRBJ2-1,CSVIGPSGSYNEQFF,TGCAGCGTTATCGGTCCTAGCGGGAGTTACAATGAGCAGTTCTTC
TRBV5-1,NA,few,TRBJ2-2,CASSPKQGMNTGELFF,TGCGCCAGCAGCCCAAAACAGGGTATGAACACCGGGGAGCTGTTTTTT